A selection of T cell receptor beta chains follows, all from one sample in a study of cytomegalovirus exposure and HLA in healthy donors. The method was immunoSEQ multiplex PCR; TCRdb's version includes in-frame clones alone and lacks a portion of them. This sample has roughly 190,000 clones, with approximately 85% found just once. What was sequenced was PBMCs. These receptors originate from a girl under 18 in good health and CMV-seropositive. Each CDR3 is given with its conserved first and last residue. Fields, in order: CDR3 DNA, CDR3 protein, J gene, V gene, clone size, D gene. D genes are given only for firm matches. Only part of the rows carry a size: once, few, many, or a class if the clone is expanded.

TGTGCCAGTAGTATACCCCCCAGACAGGGAAGTAATCAGCCCCAGCATTTT	CASSIPPRQGSNQPQHF	TRBJ1-5	TRBV19	-	TRBD1
TGTGCCAGCAGCCGTCTTTCGGGTGTAACAACTGAAGCTTTCTTT	CASSRLSGVTTEAFF	TRBJ1-1	TRBV7-9	once	-
TGTGCCAGCAGGACAGGGGAGTCCCTGAACACTGAAGCTTTCTTT	CASRTGESLNTEAFF	TRBJ1-1	TRBV2	-	TRBD1
TGTGCCAGCAGCTTTCTGACAGGGTCGGGAAACACCATATATTTT	CASSFLTGSGNTIYF	TRBJ1-3	TRBV7-2	-	TRBD1
TGTGCCAGCAGCCAAGGGGGATCGGCCTACGAGCAGTACTTC	CASSQGGSAYEQYF	TRBJ2-7	TRBV7-2	-	-
TGCGCCAGCAGCCCATCCAGCGGGGGGGCCCACGAGCAGTACTTC	CASSPSSGGAHEQYF	TRBJ2-7	TRBV5-1	-	TRBD2
TGTGCCAGCAGCTTCAACGGGGGGGGGTCCACCGGGGAGCTGTTTTTT	CASSFNGGGSTGELFF	TRBJ2-2	TRBV7-2	once	TRBD2
TGTGCCATCAGTGAGACAGGGAAGGGCACTGAAGCTTTCTTT	CAISETGKGTEAFF	TRBJ1-1	TRBV10-3	-	-
TGCGCCAGCAGCCAAGAGCCCCTTGCAGGGGGCTACAATGAGCAGTTCTTC	CASSQEPLAGGYNEQFF	TRBJ2-1	TRBV4-3	-	TRBD1
TGTGCCAGCAGTTACCGGACAGGGGGAGGTTCACCCCTCCACTTT	CASSYRTGGGSPLHF	TRBJ1-6	TRBV6-5	once	TRBD1
TGTGCCAGCAGCCCCCGGGACATTCAGTACTTC	CASSPRDIQYF	TRBJ2-4	TRBV11-2	-	-
TGTGCCAGCAGCCTCACCGGGGGCTACAATGAGCAGTTCTTC	CASSLTGGYNEQFF	TRBJ2-1	TRBV7-9	-	-
TGCGCCAGCAGTGAGTCGGAGAAGCAGTACTTC	CASSESEKQYF	TRBJ2-7	TRBV10-1	-	-
TGCGCCAGCAGCCATGCGACAGATTACAACACTGAAGCTTTCTTT	CASSHATDYNTEAFF	TRBJ1-1	TRBV4-3	few	-
TGCGCCAGCCCGCGGGCGGGACAGGGGGGGAACTCAGAGACCCAGTACTTC	CASPRAGQGGNSETQYF	TRBJ2-5	TRBV10-2	-	TRBD1
TGTGCCAGCAGCCTCGGGGGGACCTTCCAAGAGACCCAGTACTTC	CASSLGGTFQETQYF	TRBJ2-5	TRBV5-4	-	TRBD2
TGCAGCGTTGAAGAAGGATGGACAGGGCCAGATACGCAGTATTTT	CSVEEGWTGPDTQYF	TRBJ2-3	TRBV29-1	-	TRBD1
TGTGCCAGCACCCCCCGGGGAAGTGCTAACTATGGCTACACCTTC	CASTPRGSANYGYTF	TRBJ1-2	TRBV27	few	-
TGTGCCAGTAGACCACAGGGAGTCTATGGCTACACCTTC	CASRPQGVYGYTF	TRBJ1-2	TRBV19	-	-
TGTGCCAGCAGCGCTGGGGGAGGCGGGGTAGCTGATACGCAGTATTTT	CASSAGGGGVADTQYF	TRBJ2-3	TRBV9	-	-
TGTGCCAGCAGCTGGTCGGAGGGGCAGGAAGATACGCAGTATTTT	CASSWSEGQEDTQYF	TRBJ2-3	TRBV7-6	-	-
TGCGCCAGCAGCTCAAGGACAGCAATGGGGGAAAAACTGTTTTTT	CASSSRTAMGEKLFF	TRBJ1-4	TRBV5-1	-	-
TGTGCCAGCAGCGGTGGGTGGGGGGGACTAGATACGCAGTATTTT	CASSGGWGGLDTQYF	TRBJ2-3	TRBV6-6	-	TRBD2
TGTGCCAGTAGTACCGACAGGGGTTTTGGGACCGGGGAGCTGTTTTTT	CASSTDRGFGTGELFF	TRBJ2-2	TRBV19	-	TRBD1
TGTGCCAGCAGCTTAGACAGTATGAACACTGAAGCTTTCTTT	CASSLDSMNTEAFF	TRBJ1-1	TRBV11-3	-	-
TGTGCCAGCATACGGGCAGGGGGAACGGGTCAGCCCCAGCATTTT	CASIRAGGTGQPQHF	TRBJ1-5	TRBV6-1	-	TRBD1